One sample yielded the 22 T cell receptor beta chains listed below, sequenced in a study of blood T cell repertoires in COVID-19. Assay used: immunoSEQ multiplex PCR; TCRdb lists only in-frame clones, some missing. Of about 360,000 clones detected, 70% to 90% appear once; the ten largest clones hold roughly 2%. The sequencing input was PBMCs or T cells enriched from blood (not recorded which). The receptors originated from a woman between 35 and 50 years old with acute COVID-19.

The chain couples TRBV4-1 to TRBJ1-2; tentatively, D is TRBD1 (5 bases). Germline CDR1 reads MGHRA; CDR2 reads YSYEKL. CDR3 length: 16 residues. The V and J ends lost 0 bases and 4 bases respectively, with 15 bases between them. The CDR3 DNA reads as TGCGCCAGCAGCCAAGAGGTTCATGGGGCAGTCTATGGCTACACCTTC. Translating gives CASSQEVHGAVYGYTF.

This clone was observed a few times. The CDR3: CASSLTYTGDNYGYTF. DNA for the CDR3: TGTGCCAGCAGCTTGACCTATACAGGGGACAACTATGGCTACACCTTC. The chain recombines TRBV5-5 with TRBJ1-2; 7 bases are a match to TRBD1. Losses at the gene ends were 1 base for V and 2 bases for J; bases not matched to a gene: 8. The CDR3 is made up of 16 amino acids. CDR1 and CDR2 (germline): SGHKS, YYEKEE (reference sequence). The entire variable domain, with the rest obtained from reference TRBV5-5 and TRBJ1-2, is as follows: DAGVTQSPTHLIKTRGQQVTLRCSPISGHKSVSWYQQVLGQGPQFIFQYYEKEERGRGNFPDRFSARQFPNYSSELNVNALLLGDSALYLCASSLTYTGDNYGYTFGSGTRLTVV.

The chain carries TRBV4-1 and TRBJ2-7; TRBD2 matches 8 bases. The CDR3 runs to 16 residues. Germline CDR1 reads MGHRA; CDR2 reads YSYEKL. V dropped 5 bases and J dropped 5; count of bases not matched to a gene: 14. The CDR3 DNA reads as TGCGCCAGCAGCACCCCACGGACTAGCCACGCAGACGAGCAGTACTTC. Amino acids: CASSTPRTSHADEQYF.

The gene calls are TRBV7-8 and TRBJ1-2; D uncertain. CDR3 size: 14 residues. Germline-derived CDR1 and CDR2 are SGHVS and FQNEAQ. V shed 6 bases and J shed 4 bases, with 15 bases lying between them. CDR3 DNA sequence: TGTGCCAGCAGACTGGGCCCTTTGAGCTATGGCTACACCTTC. Translating gives CASRLGPLSYGYTF.

This chain connects TRBV30 to TRBJ1-4; TRBD1 is a possible D gene (5 bases). Trimming left V 1 base short and J 7 bases short, with 13 bases between. In germline, CDR1 is GTSNPN, CDR2 SVGIG (reference sequence). The CDR3 is 14 residues long. This chain's CDR3 is CAWSDGGGAEKLFF. CDR3 coding DNA: TGTGCCTGGAGTGACGGGGGGGGTGCTGAAAAACTGTTTTTT.

The chain has TRBV5-1 and TRBJ2-3, with D tentatively TRBD2 (6 bases). This CDR3 contains 15 residues. With 1 base removed from V and 2 bases from J, the gap between germline ends came to 11 bases. Germline CDR1 and CDR2: SGHRS and YFSETQ. As DNA, the CDR3 is TGCGCCAGCAGCTTGTCGGGACTTAACACAGATACGCAGTATTTT. This codes for CASSLSGLNTDTQYF. Variable domain in full (rest from reference TRBV5-1 and TRBJ2-3): KAGVTQTPRYLIKTRGQQVTLSCSPISGHRSVSWYQQTPGQGLQFLFEYFSETQRNKGNFPGRFSGRQFSNSRSEMNVSTLELGDSALYLCASSLSGLNTDTQYFGPGTRLTVL.

The chain employs TRBV29-1 and TRBJ2-2; possible D gene TRBD1, 5 bases. This CDR3 contains 13 residues. Germline loops: CDR1 SQVTM, CDR2 ANQGSEA. The CDR3 loop is CSAYQGFTGELFF. The CDR3 DNA follows: TGCAGTGCCTACCAGGGTTTCACCGGGGAGCTGTTTTTT.

J is TRBJ2-7 and V is TRBV7-2, with D maybe TRBD2 (5 bases). CDR1 and CDR2 (germline): SGHTA, FQGNSA. The CDR3 runs 14 residues. Trimming pared 0 bases from V and 4 bases from J, leaving 10 bases between. The DNA of the CDR3 is TGTGCCAGCAGCTTAGCGGCGGGTCCGTACGAGCAGTACTTC. This translates into CASSLAAGPYEQYF.

The chain employs TRBV7-9 and TRBJ1-4, with 7 bases aligning to TRBD1. Per the germline V gene, CDR1 is SEHNR and CDR2 is FQNEAQ (reference sequence). The V and J ends lost 3 bases and 4 bases, in that order; junction bases with no gene match: 2. The CDR3 has 14 amino acids. The CDR3 spells CASSFRDSNEKLFF. The CDR3 nucleotides read TGTGCCAGCAGCTTCAGGGACAGTAATGAAAAACTGTTTTTT. Filled out from reference TRBV7-9 and TRBJ1-4, the complete variable domain reads DTGVSQNPRHKITKRGQNVTFRCDPISEHNRLYWYRQTLGQGPEFLTYFQNEAQLEKSRLLSDRFSAERPKGSFSTLEIQRTEQGDSAMYLCASSFRDSNEKLFFGSGTQLSVL.

The chain recombines TRBV5-6 with TRBJ2-7; the match to TRBD1 covers 10 bases. V trimming: 6 bases; J trimming: 6 bases; junction bases outside the gene matches: 9. This CDR3 region has 14 residues. Germline V gives CDR1 SGHDT, CDR2 YYEEEE. This CDR3 reads CASTLGTGVLEQYF. Written as DNA, the CDR3 is TGTGCCAGCACCCTCGGGACAGGGGTTCTCGAGCAGTACTTC.

This chain connects TRBV12-3 or TRBV12-4 to TRBJ2-5; 7 nucleotides line up with TRBD2. V shed 8 bases, J shed 4 bases, and the junction held 4 bases outside the gene matches. The CDR3 has 12 amino acids. CDR3 amino acids: CASGEGLETQYF. The CDR3 coding sequence is TGTGCCAGCGGGGAGGGGTTAGAGACCCAGTACTTC.

The chain links TRBV4-2 to TRBJ1-1, with 10 bases identical to TRBD1. Germline V gene lookup returns CDR1 LGHNA and CDR2 YNFKEQ. The CDR3 contains 16 residues. The V segment lost 3 bases and the J segment 5 bases; nucleotides outside the gene matches: 9. The CDR3 reads CASSQGQGSLETEAFF. As DNA, the CDR3 is TGTGCCAGCAGCCAGGGACAGGGGTCCCTTGAAACTGAAGCTTTCTTT.

This clone was counted once. The V gene is TRBV6-5, the J gene TRBJ1-2; D call uncertain. V dropped 7 bases and J dropped 7 bases, with 19 bases sitting between them. The germline V gene encodes CDR1 MNHEY and CDR2 SVGAGI. The CDR3 is 14 amino acids. The chain's CDR3 is CASTTDRRVGGYTF. The CDR3, as DNA: TGTGCCAGCACCACTGATCGTCGGGTCGGTGGCTACACCTTC.

The V and J genes are TRBV7-9 and TRBJ2-5; D is possibly TRBD1 (6 bases). Germline V gene sequence: CDR1 SEHNR, CDR2 FQNEAQ (reference sequence). Trimming pared 6 bases from V and 4 bases from J, leaving 15 bases between. The CDR3 covers 14 residues. Here the CDR3 DNA reads TGTGCCAGCAGTAAGGGGGAGTTACGAGAGACCCAGTACTTC. This encodes CASSKGELRETQYF.

The chain employs TRBV11-3 and TRBJ2-2; 7 nucleotides line up with TRBD1. CDR1 and CDR2 (germline): SGHNT, YENEEA. V gave up 5 bases and J gave up 4 bases; unmatched junction bases: 7. The CDR3 runs to 15 residues. CDR3 nucleotide sequence: TGTGCCAGCAGCAGAGACAGGGTGGGCACCGGGGAGCTGTTTTTT. Its protein is CASSRDRVGTGELFF.

The chain carries TRBV6-5 and TRBJ1-2; tentative D call: TRBD1 (6 bases). Per germline, CDR1 MNHEY and CDR2 SVGAGI. The CDR3 has 15 residues. V dropped 0 bases and J dropped 2 bases, with 10 bases sitting between them. CDR3 loop: CASSYSIGQNYGYTF. CDR3 sequence (DNA): TGTGCCAGCAGTTACTCGATAGGACAGAACTATGGCTACACCTTC.

About this clone itself: The identical CDR3 is also encoded by other nucleotide sequences in the sample. The chain recombines TRBV12-3 or TRBV12-4 with TRBJ1-1; TRBD1 matches at 7 bases. The V segment lost 5 bases and the J segment 5 bases; nucleotides outside the gene matches: 5. This CDR3 region has 13 residues. The CDR3 DNA sequence: TGTGCCAGCAGTCTCACAGGGGATACTGAAGCTTTCTTT. Translation gives CASSLTGDTEAFF.

The V and J genes are TRBV6-2 or TRBV6-3 and TRBJ1-5; 7 nucleotides align to TRBD1. Per the germline V gene, CDR1 is MNHEY and CDR2 is SVGEGT. The J segment lost 4 bases and the V segment lost 0 bases, leaving 6 bases of the junction unmatched. The CDR3 contains 16 residues. The CDR3 nucleotides read TGTGCCAGCAGTTACTCTCCCGACAGGGCTAATCAGCCCCAGCATTTT. It yields the protein CASSYSPDRANQPQHF.

V is TRBV29-1 and J is TRBJ2-3; 8 nucleotides match TRBD1. The germline CDR1 and CDR2 sequences are SQVTM and ANQGSEA. There are 12 residues in the CDR3. V dropped 7 bases and J dropped 6; count of bases not matched to a gene: 6. The CDR3 bases are TGCAGCGGGGGGGACAGGCGCGATACGCAGTATTTT. This sequence encodes CSGGDRRDTQYF.

This clone was seen just once. The chain carries TRBV10-2 and TRBJ1-1, with 8 bases that match TRBD1. The CDR3 sequence is 14 residues long. After removal of 8 bases from V and 1 base from J, the junction contained 6 bases not matched to a gene. Germline V gives CDR1 WSHSY, CDR2 SAAADI. CDR3 sequence reads: CASRRTGKNTEAFF. The CDR3 region has the DNA TGCGCCAGCCGCCGGACAGGGAAGAACACTGAAGCTTTCTTT.

The V call is TRBV30, the J call TRBJ2-7, with D possibly TRBD1 on 6 matching bases. Germline-derived CDR1 and CDR2 are GTSNPN and SVGIG (reference sequence). The V and J ends lost 4 bases and 8 bases respectively, with 18 bases between them. This CDR3 comprises 13 residues. CDR3 in amino acids: CAWIRSSTGKQYF. The CDR3 DNA is TGTGCCTGGATCCGCTCCAGCACAGGGAAGCAGTACTTC.

The CDR3 DNA sequence: TGCGCCAGCAGCTTGGAAGGCGGTTACACAGATACGCAGTATTTT. Its translation: CASSLEGGYTDTQYF. This sequence joins TRBV5-1 and TRBJ2-3; D unresolved. Germline CDR1 SGHRS, CDR2 YFSETQ. The CDR3 sequence is 15 residues long. Trimming cost V 0 bases and J 2 bases, with 10 bases left between them.